These T cell receptor beta chains were read from a single sample in a study of blood T cell repertoires in COVID-19. TCRdb's copy holds only in-frame clones and misses some; the assay was immunoSEQ multiplex PCR. The sample yields a few hundred thousand clones, 84% seen once. Sample: peripheral blood. Source of these receptors: a human donor in a cohort sampled during active COVID-19. Each CDR3 is given with its conserved first and last residue. The D gene is left open where the match is weak. Not every row has a clone size; where given, it reads once, few, many or a size class.

CDR3 DNA | CDR3 protein | D gene | J gene | V gene | clone size
TGCGCCAGCAGCCAAGTAGGGACACGCAACACCGGGGAGCTGTTTTTT | CASSQVGTRNTGELFF | . | TRBJ2-2 | TRBV4-1 | .
TGTGCCAGCAGTGAGATAACAGGTTCCTACGAGCAGTACTTC | CASSEITGSYEQYF | . | TRBJ2-7 | TRBV6-1 | .
TGTGCCAGCAGTTTCGACCCAGGGTACGGTGGCTACACCTTC | CASSFDPGYGGYTF | . | TRBJ1-2 | TRBV6-6 | .
TGTGCCAGCAGCTCACAGGGGGCAGGTTATAGCAATCAGCCCCAGCATTTT | CASSSQGAGYSNQPQHF | TRBD1 | TRBJ1-5 | TRBV6-2/TRBV6-3 | .
TGTGCCAGCAGTTACCCAGGGTTCAATCAGCCCCAGCATTTT | CASSYPGFNQPQHF | . | TRBJ1-5 | TRBV6-2/TRBV6-3 | few
TGTGCCAGCAGCTTAATGGTTACAGCCTACGAGCAGTACTTC | CASSLMVTAYEQYF | . | TRBJ2-7 | TRBV7-8 | .
TGTGCCACCAGTGATGCGACAGGGGAGGGAAACATTCAGTACTTC | CATSDATGEGNIQYF | . | TRBJ2-4 | TRBV24-1 | .
TGTGCCAGCAGCTTGGGACTAGCAGACACCGGGGAGCTGTTTTTT | CASSLGLADTGELFF | TRBD2 | TRBJ2-2 | TRBV5-6 | .
TGTGCCAGCAGTTACGTCCGAGAAGAGACCCAGTACTTC | CASSYVREETQYF | . | TRBJ2-5 | TRBV6-2/TRBV6-3 | .
TGCGCCGTCCAGGGATTCAATGAGCAGTTCTTC | CAVQGFNEQFF | . | TRBJ2-1 | TRBV10-2 | .
TGTGCCAGCAGCGTAGTATCTAGCGGGAGCGCCGGGGAGCTGTTTTTT | CASSVVSSGSAGELFF | TRBD2 | TRBJ2-2 | TRBV9 | .
TGTGCCAGCTCTCTGGGACTTTCTTTGACGGAAAACACCATATATTTT | CASSLGLSLTENTIYF | . | TRBJ1-3 | TRBV18 | once
TGTGCCAGCAGCGGGACAGGGGGTTTCTTGAACGAGCAGTACTTC | CASSGTGGFLNEQYF | TRBD1 | TRBJ2-7 | TRBV7-2 | once
TGTGCCAGCAGCTTATCAGGCGGGGGAAATGAAAAACTGTTTTTT | CASSLSGGGNEKLFF | . | TRBJ1-4 | TRBV13 | .
TGTGCCAGCAGTCCGCTAACACAGGGAATAGCTAATCAGCCCCAGCATTTT | CASSPLTQGIANQPQHF | . | TRBJ1-5 | TRBV28 | .
TGTGCCAGCAGCCCGAGGACCGGGACAGGGGTCTCTCACGAGCAGTACTTC | CASSPRTGTGVSHEQYF | TRBD1 | TRBJ2-7 | TRBV11-2 | .
TGCAGCGTGGGGGACAGGAGGAGGAACGAGCAGTACTTC | CSVGDRRRNEQYF | TRBD1 | TRBJ2-7 | TRBV29-1 | .
TGTGCCAGCTCACCCCGAACAGGGGGGTCCTACGAGCAGTACTTC | CASSPRTGGSYEQYF | TRBD1 | TRBJ2-7 | TRBV18 | .
TGCGCCAGCAGCCGAAACAGAGAGAATAACTATGGCTACACCTTC | CASSRNRENNYGYTF | . | TRBJ1-2 | TRBV4-3 | .
TGTGCCAGCAGCTTAGAAACTAGCGGTCAAGGTAATGAGCAGTTCTTC | CASSLETSGQGNEQFF | TRBD2 | TRBJ2-1 | TRBV7-6 | .
TGTGCCAGCAGCCCACAGGGAGTCTATGGCTACACCTTC | CASSPQGVYGYTF | . | TRBJ1-2 | TRBV5-5 | .
TGCAGCGTTATAGATGAAAAACTGTTTTTT | CSVIDEKLFF | . | TRBJ1-4 | TRBV29-1 | few
TGCAGTGCTAGTGGGACAGGGTTACCCGAGCAGTACTTC | CSASGTGLPEQYF | TRBD1 | TRBJ2-7 | TRBV20-1 | .
TGTGCCAGTAGTATAGGGCTTGGTGTCTACAATGAGCAGTTCTTC | CASSIGLGVYNEQFF | . | TRBJ2-1 | TRBV19 | .
TGTGCCATCAGTGAGACGACACAGGGGAGCGAGCAGTACTTC | CAISETTQGSEQYF | TRBD1 | TRBJ2-7 | TRBV10-3 | many
TGCGCCAGCAGCTTGAGGTGGGAGCCCGGGACTTACGAGCAGTACTTC | CASSLRWEPGTYEQYF | . | TRBJ2-7 | TRBV5-1 | .
TGTGCCAGCAGTTCCGGGACAGGGGCAAACACTGAAGCTTTCTTT | CASSSGTGANTEAFF | TRBD1 | TRBJ1-1 | TRBV6-6 | .
TGTGCCACCCTCCGTCGGGGGACGGGAAACATTCAGTACTTC | CATLRRGTGNIQYF | . | TRBJ2-4 | TRBV6-5 | .
TGTGCCAGCAACCCCGGGACACACTCTGGGGCCAACGTCCTGACTTTC | CASNPGTHSGANVLTF | . | TRBJ2-6 | TRBV14 | .
TGCGCCAGCAGCAAATTGACTAGCGGCCACAATGAGCAGTTCTTC | CASSKLTSGHNEQFF | TRBD2 | TRBJ2-1 | TRBV5-1 | .
TGTGCCAGCAGCACCAACAGGGTCGCGAACACCGGGGAGCTGTTTTTT | CASSTNRVANTGELFF | . | TRBJ2-2 | TRBV3-1/TRBV3-2 | .
TGTGCCAGCAGCTGGAACCCAGGACTTTCACCCCTCCACTTT | CASSWNPGLSPLHF | . | TRBJ1-6 | TRBV5-4 | few
TGCGCCAGCAGCCAAACCCTGGACAGTACCGATGGCTACACCTTC | CASSQTLDSTDGYTF | . | TRBJ1-2 | TRBV5-1 | .
TGTGCCAGCTCCCGGGGACAGGAGTACAATGAGCAGTTCTTC | CASSRGQEYNEQFF | TRBD1 | TRBJ2-1 | TRBV18 | .
TGTGCCAGTAGTATTAGTGGTACCTCGGTTAATTCACCCCTCCACTTT | CASSISGTSVNSPLHF | . | TRBJ1-6 | TRBV19 | few
TGCGCCAGCAGCATCCTAGACTCACCCCTAGATACGCAGTATTTT | CASSILDSPLDTQYF | . | TRBJ2-3 | TRBV4-1 | .
TGTGCCAGCCGAACCCTCCCTTTTGGACAGGGGGGGAAAGAGACCCAGTACTTC | CASRTLPFGQGGKETQYF | TRBD1 | TRBJ2-5 | TRBV28 | .
TGTGCCAGCAGCCAAAAGAGGGCCGGTGAGCAGTTCTTC | CASSQKRAGEQFF | . | TRBJ2-1 | TRBV3-1/TRBV3-2 | .
TGTGCCAGCAGGATTCGCAGGGGCAGCGAGCAGTACTTC | CASRIRRGSEQYF | . | TRBJ2-7 | TRBV12-3/TRBV12-4 | .
TGTGCCAGCAGCTATGGGGCTACAGATACGCAGTATTTT | CASSYGATDTQYF | . | TRBJ2-3 | TRBV5-4 | .
TGCGCCAGCAGCCGTGCGGGGGGGCCGTCGGAGACCCAGTACTTC | CASSRAGGPSETQYF | TRBD2 | TRBJ2-5 | TRBV4-3 | .
TGTGCCCGCGGGGGGCAGAGGGGGGGACTTAATTCACCCCTCCACTTT | CARGGQRGGLNSPLHF | . | TRBJ1-6 | TRBV5-4 | .
TGTGCCAGCAGCAAAACTGTGACTAATGAAAAACTGTTTTTT | CASSKTVTNEKLFF | . | TRBJ1-4 | TRBV2 | .
TGTGCCAGCAGCTGGAGGACTAGCTTTTACAATGAGCAGTTCTTC | CASSWRTSFYNEQFF | TRBD2 | TRBJ2-1 | TRBV5-6 | .
TGTGCCAGCAGACAGGGTAGAAACACCATATATTTT | CASRQGRNTIYF | . | TRBJ1-3 | TRBV6-5 | .
TGTGCCAGCAGCGCAGGAGGGGCAGGGGGCGTAGAGTGGCAGTACTTC | CASSAGGAGGVEWQYF | TRBD1 | TRBJ2-7 | TRBV11-2 | few
TGTGCCAGCAGCCAAGATTGGCTGTCTAATGAAAAACTGTTTTTT | CASSQDWLSNEKLFF | . | TRBJ1-4 | TRBV4-2 | .
TGTGCCAGCAGCTTAGACACTAGCGGGGGACGCGAGCAGTTCTTC | CASSLDTSGGREQFF | TRBD2 | TRBJ2-1 | TRBV7-8 | once
TGTGCCAGCAGTCTGGATGACGGACTAGTTGGCTACACCTTC | CASSLDDGLVGYTF | . | TRBJ1-2 | TRBV13 | .
TGTGCCAGCAGTGGGGCCAGACAGGGCTCCTCCTACGAGCAGTACTTC | CASSGARQGSSYEQYF | TRBD1 | TRBJ2-7 | TRBV6-1 | .
TGTGCCAGCTCACGGGCCGGGAAAGAGACCCAGTACTTC | CASSRAGKETQYF | . | TRBJ2-5 | TRBV18 | .
TGTGCCAGCAGCTCGGACAGGCATAATTCACCCCTCCACTTT | CASSSDRHNSPLHF | TRBD1 | TRBJ1-6 | TRBV5-6 | .
TGTGCCAGCTCACTAGGGGTGAACACTGAAGCTTTCTTT | CASSLGVNTEAFF | . | TRBJ1-1 | TRBV18 | .
TGTGCCAGCGGTAGGACAGGGGGCAGGGATACGCAGTATTTT | CASGRTGGRDTQYF | TRBD1 | TRBJ2-3 | TRBV3-1/TRBV3-2 | .
TGCGCCAGCAGCGCCACTAGCGGGAGGGCAAATGAGCAGTTCTTC | CASSATSGRANEQFF | TRBD2 | TRBJ2-1 | TRBV5-1 | .
TGTGCCAGCAGCTTGCAGCGGGGGGTGGAGACCCAGTACTTC | CASSLQRGVETQYF | TRBD2 | TRBJ2-5 | TRBV7-2 | .